This entry features one T cell receptor (beta chain) sequence. This clone's antigen is unknown. No quality values exist for individual bases; no much larger clone is one base distant. Because repertoires were sampled repeatedly during chemoradiotherapy, clonal expansion in the tumor microenvironment could be followed. The method behind the library was the immunoSEQ multiplex PCR assay. The table was pulled from immuneACCESS by TCRdb, which kept in-frame rearrangements only. Such tables lose some clones; where checked, under half of the loss comes from unresolved V genes, and the rest has no known cause. Present in this sample are some 35,000 clones, 92% of which were seen just once. The top ten clones comprise 3.5% to 4% of the sample. This entry comes from a study of chemoradiotherapy in HPV16-positive cancers (dated by TCRdb to 2022 to 2024). Describing the broader study: Candidate HPV-specific T-cell clones and common TCR motifs were defined through functional T-cell assays on cells from a couple of HPV16-positive patients. The study asked whether T-cell immunity to the HPV oncoproteins E6 and E7 changes during chemoradiotherapy and whether this immunity affects survival. TCR repertoires from roughly 93 patients with HPV-related cancers were then used to track the candidate HPV-specific TCRs and motifs.

What the study reported, not specific to this receptor: The functional definition of HPV-specific T cells came from only two HPV16-positive patients, and the survival association was reported for HPV16-positive patients. Expansion of candidate HPV-specific clones and E7-related TCR motifs was observed in the tumor microenvironment during treatment, whereas no such expansion was observed for non-HPV-specific T cells. In HPV16-positive patients, expansion of HPV-responsive T cells during chemoradiotherapy was found to be associated with improved recurrence-free survival.

The germline V gene supplies CDR1 SGHRS and CDR2 YFSETQ. The CDR3 runs 16 amino acids, cysteine and phenylalanine included. Just the 48-base CDR3 DNA is kept, in frame starting at base 1. Trimming removed 6 bases from V and 2 bases from J; the gene matches leave 10 bases unexplained. The TCR comes from a human donor with HPV-associated anogenital cancer. The chain is made from TRBV5-1 and TRBJ2-3; a stretch of 9 junction bases matches TRBD2. Source: blood, taken from a patient who underwent chemoradiotherapy. The DNA is TGCGCCAGCAACCCAACGGCTAGCGGGGCCACAGATACGCAGTATTTT. It codes for CASNPTASGATDTQYF.